The clone carrying this T cell receptor (beta chain) was seen ten or more times. Its antigen is currently unknown. These data originate in a study of early T cells in non-severe SARS-CoV-2 infection. Study as a whole: Bulk RNA taken from unsorted whole blood was sequenced, leaving chains unpaired. General study results and limits: Matching against VDJdb likely underestimated virus-specific expansions, favoring anti-spike CD8.

Trimming at V came to 6 bases and at J to 6 bases, leaving 20 bases not matched to a gene. Germline loops: CDR1 MNHEY, CDR2 SVGEGT. The CDR3 spans 18 residues. The TCR library protocol was used to attach unique molecular identifiers. These identifiers were attached to individual cDNA molecules. TCRdb fed the 5' RACE reads into MiXCR, producing one record per CDR3 protein. The sample contains fewer than 35,000 distinct CDR3 sequences, around 5.3% of which appear only once. V is TRBV6-2 or TRBV6-3 and J is TRBJ2-4; 7 nucleotides match TRBD2. Sequencing was done on a sample of whole blood. The clonotype originates from an adult who was a healthcare worker with PCR-confirmed SARS-CoV-2 infection or an uninfected control (not recorded which). CDR3 region: CASRPLELAGSLGNIQYF. CDR3 in DNA: TGTGCCAGCAGACCCCTAGAATTAGCGGGTAGCCTCGGAAACATTCAGTACTTC.